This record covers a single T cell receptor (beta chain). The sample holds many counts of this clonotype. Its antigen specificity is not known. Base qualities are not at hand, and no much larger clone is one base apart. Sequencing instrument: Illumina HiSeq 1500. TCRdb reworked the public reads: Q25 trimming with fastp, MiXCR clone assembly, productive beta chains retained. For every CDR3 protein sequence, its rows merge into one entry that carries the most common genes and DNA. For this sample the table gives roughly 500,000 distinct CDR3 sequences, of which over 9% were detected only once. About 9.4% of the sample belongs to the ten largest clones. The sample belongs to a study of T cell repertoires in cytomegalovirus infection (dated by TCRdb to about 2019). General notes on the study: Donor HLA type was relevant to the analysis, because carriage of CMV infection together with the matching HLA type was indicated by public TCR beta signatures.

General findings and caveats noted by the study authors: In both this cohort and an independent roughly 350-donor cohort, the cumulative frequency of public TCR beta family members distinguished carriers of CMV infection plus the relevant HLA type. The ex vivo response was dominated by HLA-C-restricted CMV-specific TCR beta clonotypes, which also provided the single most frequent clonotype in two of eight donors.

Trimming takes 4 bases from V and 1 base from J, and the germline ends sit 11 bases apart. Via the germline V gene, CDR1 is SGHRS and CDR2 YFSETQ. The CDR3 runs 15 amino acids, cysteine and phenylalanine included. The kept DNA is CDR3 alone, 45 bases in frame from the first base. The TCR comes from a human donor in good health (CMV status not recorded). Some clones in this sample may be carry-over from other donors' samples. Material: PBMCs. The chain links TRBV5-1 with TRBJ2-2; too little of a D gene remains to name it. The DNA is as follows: TGCGCCAGCAGCCCCGGCTCCATGAACACCGGGGAGCTGTTTTTT. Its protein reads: CASSPGSMNTGELFF. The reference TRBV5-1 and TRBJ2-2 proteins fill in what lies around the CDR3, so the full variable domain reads KAGVTQTPRYLIKTRGQQVTLSCSPISGHRSVSWYQQTPGQGLQFLFEYFSETQRNKGNFPGRFSGRQFSNSRSEMNVSTLELGDSALYLCASSPGSMNTGELFFGEGSRLTVL.